The sequence of this T cell receptor beta chain was determined in a study of radiation and T cells in renal cell carcinoma. This table comes from immunoSEQ multiplex PCR, and its TCRdb copy is limited to in-frame clones, with some not included. The sample lists under 200,000 clones, about 87% occurring once. The sample's time point: blood 4 weeks post-SBRT, at nephrectomy. Described treatment: 15 Gy SBRT to primary tumor, nephrectomy 4 weeks later. The source is a woman between 50 and 59 years old with renal cell carcinoma. Sequencing used blood, obtained from a patient whose treatment included radiotherapy and nephrectomy.

DNA of the CDR3: TGTGCCAGCAGCCAAACAGGGAATCAGCCCCAGCATTTT. It encodes CASSQTGNQPQHF. The rearrangement joins TRBV6-1 to TRBJ1-5, with D possibly matching TRBD1 (6 bases). Germline CDR1 is MNHNS and CDR2 is SASEGT. The length of the CDR3 is 13 residues. V was shortened by 6 bases and J by 4 bases, with 10 bases between the two germline ends.